This T cell receptor (beta chain) comes out of a study of blood T cell repertoires in COVID-19. Study information: PBMCs, B-cell-depleted T cells, or T cells were the source of the cDNA or gDNA that made up the material.

TCRdb's table, derived via immunoSEQ multiplex PCR, lists solely in-frame clones and lacks some. This table holds some 97,000 clones, about nine tenths found once. What was sequenced was peripheral blood. The clonotype comes from a man in his fifties with active COVID-19.

CDR3 DNA: TGTGCCAGCAGCTTAGGTGGACACGGGCGAAACACCATATATTTT. This codes for CASSLGGHGRNTIYF. This chain connects TRBV7-2 to TRBJ1-3; weak D call: TRBD1 (5 bases). Germline CDR1 and CDR2: SGHTA and FQGNSA. With 1 base removed from V and 5 bases from J, the gap between germline ends came to 12 bases. This CDR3 is 15 amino acids long.